Below are 11 T cell receptor beta chains sequenced from a single sample in a study of blood T cells in healthy people across ages. Primed by a sample-barcoded 5' primer and a J-beta primer mix, a second PCR proceeded for 7 to 11 cycles. TCRdb independently ran MiXCR on the 5' RACE reads; one entry per CDR3 protein. The table includes over 1,500,000 distinct CDR3 sequences, about 50% detected once. The material sequenced was blood. The source is a woman aged 40 to 49 in good health.

This clonotype was seen once. This sequence joins TRBV20-1 and TRBJ1-1, with D unresolved. Germline lookup yields CDR1 DFQATT and CDR2 SNEGSKA (reference sequence). This CDR3 is 14 amino acids long. V lost 1 base, J lost 1 base, and 10 bases lay in between. The CDR3 sequence is CSARVHGQNTEAFF. As DNA, the CDR3 is TGCAGTGCTAGAGTACACGGTCAGAACACTGAAGCTTTCTTT.

This clonotype showed up just a few times. The genes are TRBV20-1 and TRBJ2-1; weak D call: TRBD1 (6 bases). Trimming cost V 4 bases and J 0 bases, with 13 bases left between them. Germline-derived CDR1 and CDR2 are DFQATT and SNEGSKA (reference sequence). CDR3 size: 15 residues. The CDR3 nucleotides read TGCAGTGCTAAGACAGGACTGAGCTCCTACAATGAGCAGTTCTTC. It specifies CSAKTGLSSYNEQFF.

The sample holds a few counts of this clonotype. J is TRBJ1-2 and V is TRBV10-3, with a possible D match to TRBD1 (6 bases). Trimming pared 5 bases from V and 4 bases from J, leaving 8 bases between. Per the germline V gene, CDR1 is ENHRY and CDR2 is SYGVKD. The CDR3 is 12 residues long. The CDR3 spells CAISQGTYGYTF. CDR3 sequence (DNA): TGTGCCATCAGTCAGGGGACCTATGGCTACACCTTC.

This chain uses TRBV20-1 with TRBJ2-7; D is ambiguous. The CDR3 contains 15 residues. Between the trimmed V and J ends, which lost 1 base and 7 bases, there was a span of 20 bases. Germline CDR1 and CDR2: DFQATT and SNEGSKA (reference sequence). DNA for the CDR3: TGCAGTGCTAGAGCCCTAGAAGCCTCCTACAATGAGCAGTACTTC. As protein: CSARALEASYNEQYF.

This clonotype was counted between two and nine times. The chain recombines TRBV4-3 with TRBJ2-5, with TRBD1 matching over 10 bases. CDR3 size: 15 residues. V lost 1 base and J lost 9; bases outside the gene matches: 8. CDR1 is LGHNA and CDR2 is YSLEER in the germline V gene. DNA of the CDR3: TGCGCCAGCAGCCAAGGACAGGGGGCGCAGACCCCCCAGTACTTC. The encoded protein is CASSQGQGAQTPQYF.

V usage is TRBV27 and J usage is TRBJ1-5; D remains unclear. Germline CDR1 and CDR2: MNHEY and SMNVEV (reference sequence). The CDR3 contains 14 residues. The V end was cut by 8 bases, the J end by 0 bases, with 11 bases between. The DNA for the CDR3 is TGTGCCAGCCAGAATCAATATAGCAATCAGCCCCAGCATTTT. Its protein product is CASQNQYSNQPQHF.

This clonotype was seen a handful of times. The chain joins TRBV20-1 to TRBJ2-7; either TRBD1 or TRBD2 may fit D (5 bases each). From germline, CDR1 is DFQATT and CDR2 SNEGSKA (reference sequence). The V end was cut by 3 bases, the J end by 0 bases, with 12 bases between. The CDR3 sequence is 14 residues long. The CDR3 is CSARRGPSSYEQYF. The CDR3 coding sequence is TGCAGTGCTAGGAGGGGACCTAGCTCCTACGAGCAGTACTTC.

J is TRBJ2-7 and V is TRBV13, with 9 positions matching TRBD2. Losses at the gene ends were 5 bases for V and 5 bases for J; bases not matched to a gene: 4. This CDR3 region has 13 residues. Per the germline V gene, CDR1 is PRHDT and CDR2 is FYEKMQ (reference sequence). CDR3 region: CASSLGLAHEQYF. The CDR3 nucleotides are TGTGCCAGCAGCCTGGGACTAGCCCACGAGCAGTACTTC.

Of note for this clonotype: At one boundary the junction diverges from the germline segment, which might be a read error. The chain employs TRBV12-3 or TRBV12-4 and TRBJ2-6; no clear D gene. CDR3 length: 16 residues. The CDR3 DNA sequence: TGTGTCAGCAGTTTACCTGATTACTCTGGGGCCAACGTCCTGACTTTC. This sequence encodes CVSSLPDYSGANVLTF.

This chain uses TRBV7-2 with TRBJ2-5; 7 bases match TRBD1. V shed 8 bases, J shed 11 bases, and the junction held 14 bases outside the gene matches. Germline-derived CDR1 and CDR2 are SGHTA and FQGNSA. The CDR3 totals 13 residues. The CDR3 sequence: CASVTGIGSEQYF. CDR3 in DNA: TGTGCCAGCGTGACAGGGATAGGTAGTGAGCAGTACTTC.

The chain carries TRBV6-5 and TRBJ2-7; D is unresolved. Germline CDR1 MNHEY, CDR2 SVGAGI. V lost 2 bases to trimming and J lost 0 bases, with 14 bases between them. The CDR3 is made up of 16 amino acids. The CDR3 protein is CASSYRSGPSSYEQYF. The CDR3 region has the DNA TGTGCCAGCAGTTACAGGAGTGGCCCTAGCTCCTACGAGCAGTACTTC.